The table lists the clone carrying this T cell receptor (beta chain) with a few counts. Germline and junction disagree at one end, which may indicate a read error. CDR3 length equals 11 residues. CDR1 and CDR2 (germline): SQVTM, ANQGSEA. Repertoires were generated with immunoSEQ multiplex PCR, while TCRdb's copy carries only in-frame clones and drops some. This table holds about 82,000 clones, around four fifths found once. The record originates from a study of blood T cell repertoires in COVID-19. Sequenced sample: peripheral blood. The chain combines TRBV29-1 with TRBJ1-1; D remains unclear. The origin of this receptor is a man at least 80 years old with active or convalescent COVID-19. CDR3 residues: CSVVFGVGGVF. The CDR3, as DNA: TGCAGCGTTGTTTTCGGTGTCGGAGGTGTTTTT.